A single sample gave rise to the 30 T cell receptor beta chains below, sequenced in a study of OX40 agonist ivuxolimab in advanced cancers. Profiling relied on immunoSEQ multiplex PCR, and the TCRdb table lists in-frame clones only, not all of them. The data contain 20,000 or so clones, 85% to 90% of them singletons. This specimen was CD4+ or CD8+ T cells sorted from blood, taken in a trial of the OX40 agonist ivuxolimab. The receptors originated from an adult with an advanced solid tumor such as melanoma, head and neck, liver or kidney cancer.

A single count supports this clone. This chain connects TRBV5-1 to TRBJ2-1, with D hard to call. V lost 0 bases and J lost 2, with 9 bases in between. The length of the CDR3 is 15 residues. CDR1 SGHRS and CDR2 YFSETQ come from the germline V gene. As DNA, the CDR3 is TGCGCCAGCAGCTTGGTGATCAATCCCTACAATGAGCAGTTCTTC. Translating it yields CASSLVINPYNEQFF.

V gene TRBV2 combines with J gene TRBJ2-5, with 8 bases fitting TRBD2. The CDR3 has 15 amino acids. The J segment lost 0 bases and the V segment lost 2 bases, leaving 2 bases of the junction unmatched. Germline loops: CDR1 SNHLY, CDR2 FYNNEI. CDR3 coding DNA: TGTGCCAGCAGTGAACCGGGAGGGTACCAAGAGACCCAGTACTTC. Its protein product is CASSEPGGYQETQYF. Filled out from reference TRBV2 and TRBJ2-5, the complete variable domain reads EPEVTQTPSHQVTQMGQEVILRCVPISNHLYFYWYRQILGQKVEFLVSFYNNEISEKSEIFDDQFSVERPDGSNFTLKIRSTKLEDSAMYFCASSEPGGYQETQYFGPGTRLLVL.

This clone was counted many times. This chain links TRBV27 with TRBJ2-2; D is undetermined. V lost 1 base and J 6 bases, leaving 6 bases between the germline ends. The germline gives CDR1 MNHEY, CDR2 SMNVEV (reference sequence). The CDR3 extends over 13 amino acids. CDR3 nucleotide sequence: TGTGCCAGCAGTTTATTAGGTTCCGGGGAGCTGTTTTTT. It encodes CASSLLGSGELFF.

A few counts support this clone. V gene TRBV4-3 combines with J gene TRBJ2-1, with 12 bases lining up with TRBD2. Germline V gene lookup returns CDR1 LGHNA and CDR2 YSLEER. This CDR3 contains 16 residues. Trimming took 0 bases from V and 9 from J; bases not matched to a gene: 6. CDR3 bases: TGCGCCAGCAGCCAAGATCGACTAGCGGGAGTGGTTGAGCAGTTCTTC. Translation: CASSQDRLAGVVEQFF.

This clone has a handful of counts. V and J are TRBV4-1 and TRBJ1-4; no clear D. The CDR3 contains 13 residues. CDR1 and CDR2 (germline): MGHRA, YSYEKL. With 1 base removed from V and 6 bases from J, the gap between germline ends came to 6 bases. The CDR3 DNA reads TGCGCCAGCAGCCAAGTGGCGGATGAAAAACTGTTTTTT. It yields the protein CASSQVADEKLFF.

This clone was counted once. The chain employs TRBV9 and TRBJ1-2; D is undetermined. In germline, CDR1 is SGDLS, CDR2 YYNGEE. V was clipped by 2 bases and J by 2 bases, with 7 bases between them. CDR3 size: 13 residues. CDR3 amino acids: CASSVTLNYGYTF. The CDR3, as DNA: TGTGCCAGCAGCGTGACCCTGAACTATGGCTACACCTTC.

This chain's CDR3 is CSVPNSGNGITRELFF. In nucleotides, the CDR3 is TGCAGCGTCCCGAACTCGGGGAATGGGATTACCCGGGAGCTGTTTTTT. This sequence joins TRBV29-1 and TRBJ2-2; TRBD2 is a possible D gene (5 bases). Deletions cut 6 bases from V and 9 bases from J, with 26 bases between. This CDR3 comprises 16 residues. CDR1 and CDR2 (germline): SQVTM, ANQGSEA.

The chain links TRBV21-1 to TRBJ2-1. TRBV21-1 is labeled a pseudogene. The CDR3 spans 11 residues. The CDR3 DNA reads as TGTGCCAGTAACCCTTACAATGAGCAGTTCTTC. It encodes CASNPYNEQFF.

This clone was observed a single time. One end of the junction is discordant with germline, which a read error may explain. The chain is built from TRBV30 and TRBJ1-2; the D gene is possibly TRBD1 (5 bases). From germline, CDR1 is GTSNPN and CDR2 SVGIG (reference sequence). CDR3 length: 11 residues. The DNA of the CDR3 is TGTGCCTGGAGTCTTCAAAACAGGAACCGATTC. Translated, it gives CAWSLQNRNRF. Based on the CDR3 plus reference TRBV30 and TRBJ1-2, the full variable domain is SQTIHQWPATLVQPVGSPLSLECTVEGTSNPNLYWYRQAAGRGLQLLFYSVGIGQISSEVPQNLSASRPQDRQFILSSKKLLLSDSGFYLCAWSLQNRNRFGSGTRLTVV.

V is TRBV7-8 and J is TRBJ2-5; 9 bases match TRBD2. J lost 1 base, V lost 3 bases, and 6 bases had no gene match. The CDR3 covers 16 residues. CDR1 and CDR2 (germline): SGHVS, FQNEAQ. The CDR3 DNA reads TGTGCCAGCAGCTTCGTTAGGCGGGAGGGCCAAGAGACCCAGTACTTC. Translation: CASSFVRREGQETQYF.

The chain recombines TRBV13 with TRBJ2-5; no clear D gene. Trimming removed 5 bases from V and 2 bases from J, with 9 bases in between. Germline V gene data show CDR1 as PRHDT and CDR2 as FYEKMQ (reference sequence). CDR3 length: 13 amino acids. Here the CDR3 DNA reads TGTGCCAGCAGCCCCAGACGGCAAGAGACCCAGTACTTC. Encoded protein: CASSPRRQETQYF. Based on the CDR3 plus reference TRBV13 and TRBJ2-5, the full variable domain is AAGVIQSPRHLIKEKRETATLKCYPIPRHDTVYWYQQGPGQDPQFLISFYEKMQSDKGSIPDRFSAQQFSDYHSELNMSSLELGDSALYFCASSPRRQETQYFGPGTRLLVL.

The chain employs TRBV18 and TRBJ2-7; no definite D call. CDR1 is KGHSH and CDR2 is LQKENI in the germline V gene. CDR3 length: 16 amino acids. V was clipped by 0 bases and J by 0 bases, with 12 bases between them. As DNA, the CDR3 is TGTGCCAGCTCACCACCCCTCAGCTGGAGCTCCTACGAGCAGTACTTC. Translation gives CASSPPLSWSSYEQYF.

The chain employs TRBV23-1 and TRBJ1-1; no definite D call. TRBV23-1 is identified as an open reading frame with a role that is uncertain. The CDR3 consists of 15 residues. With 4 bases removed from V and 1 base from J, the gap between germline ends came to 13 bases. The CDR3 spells CASSPEPASNTEAFF. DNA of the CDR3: TGCGCCAGCAGTCCCGAACCAGCATCGAACACTGAAGCTTTCTTT.

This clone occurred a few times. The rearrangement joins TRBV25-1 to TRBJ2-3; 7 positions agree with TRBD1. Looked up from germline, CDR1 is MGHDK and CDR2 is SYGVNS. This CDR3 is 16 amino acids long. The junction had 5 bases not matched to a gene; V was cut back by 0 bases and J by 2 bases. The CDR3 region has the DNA TGTGCCAGCAGTGAATATAACAGGGGTTACACAGATACGCAGTATTTT. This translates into CASSEYNRGYTDTQYF.

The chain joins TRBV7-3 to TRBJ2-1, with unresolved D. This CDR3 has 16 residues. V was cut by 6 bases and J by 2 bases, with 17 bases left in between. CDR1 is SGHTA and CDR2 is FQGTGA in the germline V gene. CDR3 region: CASRQSDSVTYNEQFF. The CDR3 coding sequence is TGTGCCAGCAGACAAAGCGACTCCGTTACCTACAATGAGCAGTTCTTC.

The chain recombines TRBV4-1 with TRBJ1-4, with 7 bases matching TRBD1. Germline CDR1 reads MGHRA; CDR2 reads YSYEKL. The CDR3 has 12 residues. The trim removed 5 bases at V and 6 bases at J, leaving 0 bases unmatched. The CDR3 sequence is CASSTGDEKLFF. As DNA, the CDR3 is TGCGCCAGCAGCACAGGGGATGAAAAACTGTTTTTT.

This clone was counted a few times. The CDR3 sequence: CASSLGEGQPQHF. For the CDR3, the DNA is TGTGCCAGCAGCTTAGGGGAGGGACAGCCCCAGCATTTT. The rearrangement joins TRBV7-8 to TRBJ1-5, with unresolved D. The V gene lost 1 base and the J gene lost 7 bases, with 8 bases spanning the gap. The germline V gene has CDR1 SGHVS and CDR2 FQNEAQ. This CDR3 region has 13 residues.

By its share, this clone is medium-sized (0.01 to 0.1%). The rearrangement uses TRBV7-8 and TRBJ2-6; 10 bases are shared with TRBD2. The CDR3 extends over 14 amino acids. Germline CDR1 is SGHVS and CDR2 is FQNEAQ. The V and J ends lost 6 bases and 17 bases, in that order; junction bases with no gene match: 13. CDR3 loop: CASSPERGLAEVTF. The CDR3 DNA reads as TGTGCCAGCAGTCCTGAGCGCGGACTAGCGGAAGTGACTTTC.

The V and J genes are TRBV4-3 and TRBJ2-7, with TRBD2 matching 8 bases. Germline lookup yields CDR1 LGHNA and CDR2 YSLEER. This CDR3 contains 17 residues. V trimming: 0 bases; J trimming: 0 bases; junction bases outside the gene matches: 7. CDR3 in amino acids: CASSQDTASGPSYEQYF. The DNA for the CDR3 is TGCGCCAGCAGCCAAGATACCGCTAGCGGGCCCTCCTACGAGCAGTACTTC.

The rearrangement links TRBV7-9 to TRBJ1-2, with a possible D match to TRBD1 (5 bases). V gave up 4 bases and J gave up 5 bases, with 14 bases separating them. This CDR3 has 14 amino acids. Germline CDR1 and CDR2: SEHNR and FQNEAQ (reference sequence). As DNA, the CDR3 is TGTGCCAGCAGCTCCCAAACAGGAACTTATGGCTACACCTTC. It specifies CASSSQTGTYGYTF.

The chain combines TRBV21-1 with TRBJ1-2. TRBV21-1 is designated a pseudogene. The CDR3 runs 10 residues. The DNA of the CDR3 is TGTGCCAGCAACCCGGATGGCTACACCTTC. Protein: CASNPDGYTF.

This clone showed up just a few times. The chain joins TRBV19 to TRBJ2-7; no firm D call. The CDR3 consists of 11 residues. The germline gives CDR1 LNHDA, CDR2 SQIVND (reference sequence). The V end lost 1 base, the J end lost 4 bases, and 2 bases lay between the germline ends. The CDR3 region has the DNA TGTGCCAGTAGTATAGGTTACGAGCAGTACTTC. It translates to CASSIGYEQYF. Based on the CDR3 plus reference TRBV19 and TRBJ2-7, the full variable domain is DGGITQSPKYLFRKEGQNVTLSCEQNLNHDAMYWYRQDPGQGLRLIYYSQIVNDFQKGDIAEGYSVSREKKESFPLTVTSAQKNPTAFYLCASSIGYEQYFGPGTRLTVT.

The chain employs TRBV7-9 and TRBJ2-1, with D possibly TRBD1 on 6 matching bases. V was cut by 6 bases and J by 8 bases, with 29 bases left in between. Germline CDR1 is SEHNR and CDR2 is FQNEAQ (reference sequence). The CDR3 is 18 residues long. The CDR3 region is CASSLQAGTFLPVDEQFF. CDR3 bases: TGTGCCAGCAGTCTGCAAGCCGGGACATTCCTCCCGGTGGATGAGCAGTTCTTC.

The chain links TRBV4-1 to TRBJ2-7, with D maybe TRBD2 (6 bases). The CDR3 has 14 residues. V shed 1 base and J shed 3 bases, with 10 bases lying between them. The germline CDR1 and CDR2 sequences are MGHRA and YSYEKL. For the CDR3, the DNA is TGCGCCAGCAGCCAAGTGGAGGGAGTCTACGAGCAGTACTTC. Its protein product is CASSQVEGVYEQYF.

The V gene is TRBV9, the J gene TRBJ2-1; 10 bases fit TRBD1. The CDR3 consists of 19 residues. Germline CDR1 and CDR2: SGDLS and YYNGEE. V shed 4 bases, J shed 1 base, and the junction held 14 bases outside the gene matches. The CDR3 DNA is TGTGCCAGCAGCCCTCTGACAGGGGGCGACCCTCCTTCCTACAATGAGCAGTTCTTC. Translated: CASSPLTGGDPPSYNEQFF.

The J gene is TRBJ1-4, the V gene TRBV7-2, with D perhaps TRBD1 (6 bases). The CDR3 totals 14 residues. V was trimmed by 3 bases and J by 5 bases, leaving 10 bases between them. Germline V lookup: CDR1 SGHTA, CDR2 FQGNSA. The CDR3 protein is CASSLTGVNEKLFF. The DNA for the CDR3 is TGTGCCAGCAGCTTGACAGGCGTAAATGAAAAACTGTTTTTT.

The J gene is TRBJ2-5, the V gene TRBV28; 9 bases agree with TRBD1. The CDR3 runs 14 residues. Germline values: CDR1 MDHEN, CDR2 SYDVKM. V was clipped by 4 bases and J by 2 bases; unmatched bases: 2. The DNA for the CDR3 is TGTGCCAGCAGTTCTGGGACAGGGCAAGAGACCCAGTACTTC. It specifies CASSSGTGQETQYF.

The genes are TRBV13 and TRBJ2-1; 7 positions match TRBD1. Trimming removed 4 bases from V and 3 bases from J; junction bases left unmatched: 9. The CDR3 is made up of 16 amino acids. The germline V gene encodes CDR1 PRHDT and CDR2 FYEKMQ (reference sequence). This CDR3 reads CASSSRQGEGYNEQFF. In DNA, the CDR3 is TGTGCCAGCAGCTCTCGACAGGGAGAAGGCTACAATGAGCAGTTCTTC.

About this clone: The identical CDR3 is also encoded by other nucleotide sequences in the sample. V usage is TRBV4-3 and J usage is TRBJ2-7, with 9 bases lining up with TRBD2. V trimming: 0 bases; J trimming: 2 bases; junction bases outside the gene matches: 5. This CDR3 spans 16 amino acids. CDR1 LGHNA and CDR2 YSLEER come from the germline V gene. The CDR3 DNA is TGCGCCAGCAGCCAAGATCGGCTAGCGGGAACCTACGAGCAGTACTTC. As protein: CASSQDRLAGTYEQYF.

In DNA, the CDR3 is TGTGCCAGCAGAAAACCCAGGACAGCTTATAGCAATCAGCCCCAGCATTTT. Translating it yields CASRKPRTAYSNQPQHF. The chain is built from TRBV28 and TRBJ1-5; perhaps TRBD1 as D (6 bases). The CDR3 spans 17 residues. V lost 6 bases and J lost 0, with 18 bases in between. CDR1 and CDR2 (germline): MDHEN, SYDVKM.